This TCR beta chain derives from a study of OX40 agonist ivuxolimab in advanced cancers. Looking at the study overall: Recorded diagnoses for dose-escalation patients were hepatocellular carcinoma, melanoma, renal cell or head and neck cancer. Findings of the study overall: CD8+ T cells averaged more expanded clones than CD4+. Certain nonresponders likewise exhibited a low normalized T-cell clonal expansion.

As concerns this clone: Its cognate antigen is unknown.

The repertoire was sequenced with immunoSEQ multiplex PCR; TCRdb's copy has only in-frame clones and lacks some. The sample consists of about 25,000 clones, 86% of them appearing once. Germline V gene lookup returns CDR1 SGHDN and CDR2 FVKESK. The CDR3 consists of 13 residues. V lost 3 bases to trimming and J lost 3 bases, with 9 bases between them. This chain connects TRBV14 to TRBJ2-7, with D uncertain. The sequence was obtained from an adult with an advanced solid tumor such as melanoma, head and neck, liver or kidney cancer. The specimen was CD4+ or CD8+ T cells sorted from blood, collected in a trial of the OX40 agonist ivuxolimab. The CDR3 DNA is TGTGCCAGCAGCCAGGTTAGTTTCTACGAGCAGTACTTC. Translated: CASSQVSFYEQYF.